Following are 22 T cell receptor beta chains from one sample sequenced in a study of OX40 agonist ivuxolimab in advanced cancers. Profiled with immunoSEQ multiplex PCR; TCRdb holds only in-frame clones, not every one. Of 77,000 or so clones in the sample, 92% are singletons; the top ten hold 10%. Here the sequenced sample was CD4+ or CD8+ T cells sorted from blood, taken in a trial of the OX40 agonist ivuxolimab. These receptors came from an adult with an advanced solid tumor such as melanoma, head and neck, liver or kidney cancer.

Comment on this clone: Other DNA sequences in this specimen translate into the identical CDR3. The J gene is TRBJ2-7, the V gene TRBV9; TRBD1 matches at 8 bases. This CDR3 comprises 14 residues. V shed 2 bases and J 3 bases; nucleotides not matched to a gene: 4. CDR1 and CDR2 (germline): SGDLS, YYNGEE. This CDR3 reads CASSVGTGDYEQYF. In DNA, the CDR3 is TGTGCCAGCAGCGTCGGGACAGGCGACTACGAGCAGTACTTC.

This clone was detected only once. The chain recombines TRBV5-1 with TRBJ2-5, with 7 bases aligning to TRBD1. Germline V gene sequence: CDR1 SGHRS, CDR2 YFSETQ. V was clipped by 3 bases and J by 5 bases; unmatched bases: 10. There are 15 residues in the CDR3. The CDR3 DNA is TGCGCCAGCAGCTCACTGCTACAGGGGCAGGAGACCCAGTACTTC. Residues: CASSSLLQGQETQYF.

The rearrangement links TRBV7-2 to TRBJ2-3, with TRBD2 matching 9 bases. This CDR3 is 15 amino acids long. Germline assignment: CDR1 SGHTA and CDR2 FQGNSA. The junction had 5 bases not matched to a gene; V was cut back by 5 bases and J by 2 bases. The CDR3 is CASSLTSGSTDTQYF. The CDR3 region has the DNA TGTGCCAGCAGCCTAACTAGCGGGTCCACAGATACGCAGTATTTT.

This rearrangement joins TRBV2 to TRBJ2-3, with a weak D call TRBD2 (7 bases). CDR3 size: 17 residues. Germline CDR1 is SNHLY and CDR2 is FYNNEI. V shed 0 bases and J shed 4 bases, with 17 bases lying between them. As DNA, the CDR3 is TGTGCCAGCAGTGAAGCGCTTCCGGGGGGCCTGGCAGATACGCAGTATTTT. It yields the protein CASSEALPGGLADTQYF.

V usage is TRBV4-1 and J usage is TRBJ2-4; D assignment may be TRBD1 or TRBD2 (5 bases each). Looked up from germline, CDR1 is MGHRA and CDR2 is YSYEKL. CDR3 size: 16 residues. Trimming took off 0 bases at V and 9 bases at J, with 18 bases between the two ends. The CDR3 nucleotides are TGCGCCAGCAGCCAAGATGGGGGTGGAGTAGAGGCCATTCAGTACTTC. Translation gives CASSQDGGGVEAIQYF.

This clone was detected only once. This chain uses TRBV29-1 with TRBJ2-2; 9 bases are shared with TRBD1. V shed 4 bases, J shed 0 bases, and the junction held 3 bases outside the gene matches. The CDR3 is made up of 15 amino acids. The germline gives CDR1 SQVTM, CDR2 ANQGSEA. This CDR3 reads CSVGGDRANTGELFF. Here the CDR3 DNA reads TGCAGCGTTGGGGGGGACAGGGCGAACACCGGGGAGCTGTTTTTT.

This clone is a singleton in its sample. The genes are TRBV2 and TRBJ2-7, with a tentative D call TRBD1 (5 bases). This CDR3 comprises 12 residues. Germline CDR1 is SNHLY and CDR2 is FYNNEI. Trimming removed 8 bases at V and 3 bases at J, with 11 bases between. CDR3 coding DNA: TGTGCCAGCGGGGCACTCCGCTACGAGCAGTACTTC. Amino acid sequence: CASGALRYEQYF.

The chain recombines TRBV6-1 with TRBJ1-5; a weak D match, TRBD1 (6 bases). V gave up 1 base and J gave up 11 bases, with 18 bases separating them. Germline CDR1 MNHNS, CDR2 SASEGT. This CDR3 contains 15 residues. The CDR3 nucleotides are TGTGCCAGCAGTGAAGGACAGGCAGAGGTAGAGGCCCAGCATTTT. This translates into CASSEGQAEVEAQHF.

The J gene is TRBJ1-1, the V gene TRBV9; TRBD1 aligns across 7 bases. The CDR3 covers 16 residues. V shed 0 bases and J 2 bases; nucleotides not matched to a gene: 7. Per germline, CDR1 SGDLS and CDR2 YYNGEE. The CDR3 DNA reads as TGTGCCAGCAGCGTAGAGGCAGGGGGGTTCAACACTGAAGCTTTCTTT. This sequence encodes CASSVEAGGFNTEAFF.

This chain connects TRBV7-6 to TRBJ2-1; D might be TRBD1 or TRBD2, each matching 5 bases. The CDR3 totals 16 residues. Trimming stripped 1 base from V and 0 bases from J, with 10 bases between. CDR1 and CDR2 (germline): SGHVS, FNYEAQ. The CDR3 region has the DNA TGTGCCAGCAGCTTAGGGGGGTACGGCTCCTACAATGAGCAGTTCTTC. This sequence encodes CASSLGGYGSYNEQFF.

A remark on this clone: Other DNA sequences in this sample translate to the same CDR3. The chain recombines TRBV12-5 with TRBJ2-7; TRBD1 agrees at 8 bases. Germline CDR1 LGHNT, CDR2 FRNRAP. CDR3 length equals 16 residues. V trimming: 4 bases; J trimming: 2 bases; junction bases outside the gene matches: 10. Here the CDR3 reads CASGSLWTGSTYEQYF. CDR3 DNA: TGTGCTAGTGGTTCATTGTGGACAGGGTCTACCTACGAGCAGTACTTC.

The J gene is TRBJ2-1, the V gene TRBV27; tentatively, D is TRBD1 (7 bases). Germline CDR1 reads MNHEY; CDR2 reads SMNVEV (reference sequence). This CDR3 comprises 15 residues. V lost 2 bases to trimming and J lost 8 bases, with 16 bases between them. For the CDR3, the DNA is TGTGCCAGCAGTTTACTCAGGGGGGAATTTGATGAGCAGTTCTTC. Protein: CASSLLRGEFDEQFF.

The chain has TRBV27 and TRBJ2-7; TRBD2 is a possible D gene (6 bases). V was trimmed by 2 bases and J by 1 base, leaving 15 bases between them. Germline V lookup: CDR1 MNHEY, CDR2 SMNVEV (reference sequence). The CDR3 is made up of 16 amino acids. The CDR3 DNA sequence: TGTGCCAGCAGTTTAATTTGGGGGGATCGGTCCTACGAGCAGTACTTC. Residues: CASSLIWGDRSYEQYF.

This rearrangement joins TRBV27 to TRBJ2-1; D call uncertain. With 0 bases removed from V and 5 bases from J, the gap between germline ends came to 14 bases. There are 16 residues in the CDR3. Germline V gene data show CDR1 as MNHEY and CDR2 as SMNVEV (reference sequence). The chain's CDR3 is CASSLSLIARDNEQFF. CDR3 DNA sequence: TGTGCCAGCAGTTTATCCCTCATAGCAAGGGACAATGAGCAGTTCTTC.

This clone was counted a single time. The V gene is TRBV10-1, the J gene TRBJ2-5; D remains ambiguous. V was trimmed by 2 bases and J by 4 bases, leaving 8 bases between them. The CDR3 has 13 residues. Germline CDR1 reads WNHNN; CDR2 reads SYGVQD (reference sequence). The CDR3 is CASSEDLRETQYF. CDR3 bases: TGCGCCAGCAGTGAGGACCTCCGAGAGACCCAGTACTTC.

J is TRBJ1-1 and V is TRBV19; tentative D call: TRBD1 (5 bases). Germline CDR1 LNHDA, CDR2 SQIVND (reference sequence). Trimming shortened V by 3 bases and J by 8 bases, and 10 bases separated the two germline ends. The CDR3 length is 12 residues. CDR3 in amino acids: CASSMGGVEAFF. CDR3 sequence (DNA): TGTGCCAGTAGTATGGGAGGGGTGGAAGCTTTCTTT.

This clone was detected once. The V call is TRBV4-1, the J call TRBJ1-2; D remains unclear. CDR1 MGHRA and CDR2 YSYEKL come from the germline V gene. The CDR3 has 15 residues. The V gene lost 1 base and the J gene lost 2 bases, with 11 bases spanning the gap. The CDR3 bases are TGCGCCAGCAGCCAAGTAGAATCGGGAAACTATGGCTACACCTTC. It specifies CASSQVESGNYGYTF.

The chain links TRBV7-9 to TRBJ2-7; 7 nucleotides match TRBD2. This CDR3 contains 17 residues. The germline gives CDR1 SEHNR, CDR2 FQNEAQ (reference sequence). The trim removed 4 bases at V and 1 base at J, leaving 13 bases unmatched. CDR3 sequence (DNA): TGTGCCAGCAGCTCCCCGTCGGGCGGGGGAATTTCCTACGAGCAGTACTTC. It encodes CASSSPSGGGISYEQYF.

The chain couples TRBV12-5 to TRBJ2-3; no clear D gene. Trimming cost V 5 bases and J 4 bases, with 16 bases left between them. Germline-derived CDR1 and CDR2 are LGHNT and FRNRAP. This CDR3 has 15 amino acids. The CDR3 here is CASGPKTESADTQYF. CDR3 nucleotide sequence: TGTGCTAGTGGTCCGAAAACCGAAAGCGCAGATACGCAGTATTTT.

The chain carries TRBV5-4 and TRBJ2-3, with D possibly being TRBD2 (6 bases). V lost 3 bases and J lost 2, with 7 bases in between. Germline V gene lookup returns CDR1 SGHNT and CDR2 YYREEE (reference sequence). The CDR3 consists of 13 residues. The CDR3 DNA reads TGTGCCAGCAGCTGGGGGGTCACAGATACGCAGTATTTT. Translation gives CASSWGVTDTQYF.

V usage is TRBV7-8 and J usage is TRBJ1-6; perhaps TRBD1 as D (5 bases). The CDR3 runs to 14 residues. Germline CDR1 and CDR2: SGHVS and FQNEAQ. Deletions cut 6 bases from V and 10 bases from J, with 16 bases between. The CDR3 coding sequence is TGTGCCAGCAGATTGTTAGTGGGGGGGTCACCCCTCCACTTT. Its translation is CASRLLVGGSPLHF. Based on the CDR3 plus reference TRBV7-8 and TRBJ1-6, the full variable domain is GAGVSQSPRYKVAKRGQDVALRCDPISGHVSLFWYQQALGQGPEFLTYFQNEAQLDKSGLPSDRFFAERPEGSVSTLKIQRTQQEDSAVYLCASRLLVGGSPLHFGNGTRLTVT.

This CDR3 is CASSGGQSNQPQHF. The CDR3 DNA sequence: TGTGCCAGCAGTGGTGGACAGAGCAATCAGCCCCAGCATTTT. The chain links TRBV5-5 to TRBJ1-5, with D possibly being TRBD1 (6 bases). CDR3 length equals 14 residues. Germline V lookup: CDR1 SGHKS, CDR2 YYEKEE (reference sequence). V gave up 5 bases and J gave up 1 base, with 10 bases separating them. The full variable domain, its missing parts supplied by reference TRBV5-5 and TRBJ1-5, is DAGVTQSPTHLIKTRGQQVTLRCSPISGHKSVSWYQQVLGQGPQFIFQYYEKEERGRGNFPDRFSARQFPNYSSELNVNALLLGDSALYLCASSGGQSNQPQHFGDGTRLSIL.